This TCR beta chain stems from a study of human T cells and chemical hapten exposure. Study background: Alopecia areata, totalis or universalis affected patients, mainly female.

Findings and limits, study-wide: Among expanded TCRs, significantly more large CDR3 similarity clusters formed than among controls. There was no change with DPC sensitization in TCRs above 1 in 1000 frequency.

Under the authors' procedure: Sample TCR totals centred on a median of approximately 96,000, ranging about 23,224 to 700,000. TCRdb redid the calling of the RACE reads with MiXCR, one entry per CDR3 protein. The V and J calls and clone size come from TCRdb's table, not from the authors' own analysis. The data show over 55,000 distinct CDR3 sequences, around 12% seen once. Regarding time point: patch test 3, about 24 weeks after DPC sensitization. Treatment defined: therapeutic diphenylcyclopropenone sensitization with weekly scalp DPC. Comments on this clonotype: The antigen is undetermined.

The receptor comes from a man between 25 and 39 years old with alopecia areata. Some clones in this sample may be carry-over from other donors' samples. The sample in question was whole blood, obtained in connection with sensitization to the hapten diphenylcyclopropenone (DPC).

The CDR3 region is CSAGNVAGINYGYTF. CDR3 DNA sequence: TGCAGCGCCGGGAATGTGGCAGGGATTAACTATGGCTACACCTTC. The chain recombines TRBV29-1 with TRBJ1-2, with D maybe TRBD1 (5 bases). This CDR3 region has 15 residues. The germline V and J ends were trimmed by 7 bases and 1 base, with 19 bases remaining between them. Per the germline V gene, CDR1 is SQVTM and CDR2 is ANQGSEA.